This T cell receptor beta chain was documented in a study of blood T cells in healthy people across ages. In germline, CDR1 is SNHLY, CDR2 FYNNEI. The CDR3 runs 13 residues. After removal of 6 bases from V and 9 bases from J, the junction contained 8 bases not matched to a gene. A second PCR of 7 to 11 cycles used a sample-barcoded 5' primer and a J-beta primer mix. TCRdb reprocessed the 5' RACE reads with MiXCR, giving one entry per CDR3 protein. The table includes over 1,500,000 distinct CDR3 sequences, about 49% detected once. This clonotype was seen a handful of times. The chain carries TRBV2 and TRBJ2-1, with TRBD2 matching 7 bases. The sample comprised blood. This TCR was sampled from a woman in her thirties or forties in good health. The CDR3 spells CASRPGGGLEQFF. Here the CDR3 DNA reads TGTGCCAGCAGACCCGGCGGGGGTCTTGAGCAGTTCTTC.